The rows below give T cell receptor beta chains drawn from one sample of a study of blood T cell repertoires in COVID-19. The assay was immunoSEQ multiplex PCR, and TCRdb's table has in-frame clones only and misses some. The table includes some 38,000 clones, more than 85% detected once. Sequencing was carried out using peripheral blood. The origin of the receptors is a man aged 50-59 years with active COVID-19. CDR3s include the opening cysteine and the closing phenylalanine or tryptophan. A D gene is named only where the DNA matches it firmly. Size tells how often a clone was seen (once, few, many) or the class of an expanded clone, and some rows leave it out.

>.|TRBV7-2|TRBD2|TRBJ2-3
CASSLGGTSGTDTQYF
TGTGCCAGCAGCTTAGGTGGGACTAGCGGGACAGATACGCAGTATTTT
>.|TRBV11-3|.|TRBJ1-1
CASSPGATDTEAFF
TGTGCCAGCAGCCCAGGGGCTACGGACACTGAAGCTTTCTTT
>.|TRBV5-1|TRBD1|TRBJ2-1
CASSFWGQGYNEQFF
TGCGCCAGCAGCTTTTGGGGACAGGGGTACAATGAGCAGTTCTTC
>few|TRBV30|.|TRBJ2-5
CAWSGGSRETQYF
TGTGCCTGGAGTGGAGGTAGTCGAGAGACCCAGTACTTC
>.|TRBV5-5|.|TRBJ2-1
CASSLDSYNEQFF
TGTGCCAGCAGCTTGGACAGCTACAATGAGCAGTTCTTC
>.|TRBV7-2|TRBD2|TRBJ2-3
CASSNLAGGLTDTQYF
TGTGCCAGCAGCAACCTAGCGGGGGGGCTCACAGATACGCAGTATTTT
>.|TRBV5-1|.|TRBJ1-1
CASSLALGVNTEAFF
TGCGCCAGCAGCTTGGCCTTAGGGGTGAACACTGAAGCTTTCTTT
>.|TRBV19|.|TRBJ2-3
CASRRTVPLSTDTQYF
TGTGCCAGTAGGAGGACAGTTCCGCTTAGCACAGATACGCAGTATTTT
>.|TRBV7-9|TRBD1|TRBJ2-2
CASSLAPGTGILTGELFF
TGTGCCAGCAGCTTAGCCCCGGGGACAGGGATTCTCACCGGGGAGCTGTTTTTT
>.|TRBV11-3|TRBD1|TRBJ2-5
CASSQGQRETQYF
TGTGCCAGCAGCCAGGGACAGCGGGAGACCCAGTACTTC
>.|TRBV30|.|TRBJ1-2
CAWSPGNHRGYTF
TGTGCCTGGTCGCCCGGGAACCATCGCGGCTACACCTTC
>.|TRBV5-1|TRBD2|TRBJ2-1
CASTMGLADPLYNEQFF
TGCGCCAGCACCATGGGACTAGCGGATCCCTTATACAATGAGCAGTTCTTC
>.|TRBV12-5|.|TRBJ1-1
CASGLAAGNTEAFF
TGTGCTAGTGGTTTGGCGGCGGGGAACACTGAAGCTTTCTTT
>.|TRBV6-6|TRBD1|TRBJ1-2
CASITGGAYGYTF
TGTGCCAGCATCACAGGGGGCGCTTATGGCTACACCTTC
>.|TRBV29-1|.|TRBJ1-4
CSVGGRGAREKLFF
TGCAGCGTTGGAGGCAGGGGCGCACGGGAAAAACTGTTTTTT
>.|TRBV2|.|TRBJ1-2
CASIQIQGGNGYTF
TGTGCCAGCATTCAAATACAGGGTGGAAATGGCTACACCTTC
>.|TRBV2|TRBD1|TRBJ2-7
CASSGNRGRGRYEQYF
TGTGCCAGCAGCGGCAACAGGGGTCGGGGACGCTACGAGCAGTACTTC
>.|TRBV18|.|TRBJ1-2
CASSQNAPGNIGYTF
TGTGCCAGCTCACAAAATGCCCCGGGAAATATTGGCTACACCTTC
>.|TRBV2|TRBD1|TRBJ2-5
CASSEEGTAQETQYF
TGTGCCAGCAGTGAAGAAGGGACAGCACAAGAGACCCAGTACTTC
>.|TRBV5-1|TRBD1|TRBJ1-4
CASGEGGQEEKLFF
TGCGCCAGTGGGGAAGGGGGACAGGAAGAAAAACTGTTTTTT
>.|TRBV10-1|TRBD2|TRBJ2-2
CASSEHISGSLSGELFF
TGCGCCAGCAGTGAGCACATCAGCGGGAGTTTGTCCGGGGAGCTGTTTTTT
>.|TRBV19|TRBD1|TRBJ1-4
CASSIQQGAVGANEKLFF
TGTGCCAGTAGTATCCAACAGGGGGCTGTTGGGGCTAATGAAAAACTGTTTTTT
>.|TRBV6-1|TRBD2|TRBJ2-1
CASSGKLAGGLSPNEQFF
TGTGCCAGCAGTGGGAAGCTAGCGGGGGGTCTCTCACCCAATGAGCAGTTCTTC
>.|TRBV5-6|.|TRBJ1-2
CASSLGRRTNYGYTF
TGTGCCAGCAGCTTGGGCCGCAGAACTAACTATGGCTACACCTTC
>.|TRBV6-5|.|TRBJ1-1
CASSFQGTGEAFF
TGTGCCAGCAGTTTTCAGGGGACGGGTGAAGCTTTCTTT
>.|TRBV7-9|TRBD2|TRBJ2-1
CASSFSRGTSGRDEQFF
TGTGCCAGCAGCTTTAGTCGTGGGACTAGCGGGAGGGATGAGCAGTTCTTC
>.|TRBV5-4|.|TRBJ2-2
CASSLWGANTGELFF
TGTGCCAGCAGCTTGTGGGGGGCGAACACCGGGGAGCTGTTTTTT
>once|TRBV27|.|TRBJ2-1
CAGRRISARKHAEQFF
TGTGCCGGAAGGAGGATTTCGGCTCGTAAACATGCCGAGCAGTTCTTC
>few|TRBV7-9|.|TRBJ2-7
CASSVGEGLEQYF
TGTGCCAGCAGCGTGGGTGAGGGTCTCGAGCAGTACTTC
>.|TRBV5-4|TRBD2|TRBJ2-3
CASSLGTSGSSTDTQYF
TGTGCCAGCAGCTTGGGGACTAGCGGGAGTAGCACAGATACGCAGTATTTT
>.|TRBV6-4|.|TRBJ2-3
CASSDSTGTDTQYF
TGTGCCAGCAGTGACTCGACAGGCACAGATACGCAGTATTTT
>.|TRBV29-1|.|TRBJ1-2
CSVDRDGTYGYTF
TGCAGCGTTGACCGGGACGGGACATATGGCTACACCTTC
>.|TRBV4-3|TRBD1|TRBJ1-4
CASSQLPYRDRHEKLFF
TGCGCCAGCAGCCAACTCCCTTACCGGGACAGGCATGAAAAACTGTTTTTT
>.|TRBV7-3|.|TRBJ2-3
CASSLTLENTQYF
TGTGCCAGCAGCTTAACCCTAGAGAATACGCAGTATTTT
>.|TRBV6-2/TRBV6-3|.|TRBJ2-5
CASSYPGTLYVAQYF
TGTGCCAGCAGTTACCCGGGGACTCTGTATGTGGCCCAGTACTTC
>.|TRBV19|.|TRBJ1-1
CASSRHRQGWTEAFF
TGTGCCAGTAGTAGGCACCGGCAGGGATGGACTGAAGCTTTCTTT
>.|TRBV6-1|.|TRBJ1-2
CASSERSRTGGYTF
TGTGCCAGCAGTGAAAGGAGCAGGACTGGTGGCTACACCTTC
>.|TRBV2|TRBD2|TRBJ2-5
CASIKVAGAGETQYF
TGTGCCAGCATTAAGGTAGCGGGAGCCGGGGAGACCCAGTACTTC
>.|TRBV6-5|.|TRBJ1-2
CASSSTVYGYTF
TGTGCCAGCAGTTCGACAGTCTATGGCTACACCTTC
>.|TRBV3-1/TRBV3-2|.|TRBJ2-3
CASSSTFDRVSSDTQYF
TGTGCCAGCAGCTCCACCTTTGACCGGGTGTCCTCAGATACGCAGTATTTT
>.|TRBV6-4|.|TRBJ2-3
CASSVRGEGDTQYF
TGTGCCAGCAGTGTTCGGGGAGAAGGAGATACGCAGTATTTT
>.|TRBV18|.|TRBJ1-5
CASSPFSGTDQPQHF
TGTGCCAGCTCACCTTTTTCGGGGACTGATCAGCCCCAGCATTTT
>.|TRBV5-1|.|TRBJ2-3
CASSLEGGGRVGDTQYF
TGCGCCAGCAGCTTGGAAGGTGGCGGGCGGGTCGGAGATACGCAGTATTTT
>.|TRBV2|TRBD1|TRBJ1-1
CASRRQGMNTEAFF
TGTGCCAGCAGAAGACAGGGAATGAACACTGAAGCTTTCTTT
>.|TRBV4-3|.|TRBJ2-1
CASSPRGRGLYNEQFF
TGCGCCAGCAGCCCCCGGGGGCGGGGGCTCTACAATGAGCAGTTCTTC
>once|TRBV7-2|.|TRBJ1-6
CASSRGGLGNSPLHF
TGTGCCAGCAGCAGGGGGGGGTTAGGGAATTCACCCCTCCACTTT
>.|TRBV18|TRBD1|TRBJ1-2
CASSTTGADYGYTF
TGTGCCAGCTCAACAACAGGGGCTGACTATGGCTACACCTTC
>once|TRBV5-1|TRBD2|TRBJ2-5
CASSLVGGIETQYF
TGCGCCAGCAGCTTGGTCGGGGGGATCGAGACCCAGTACTTC